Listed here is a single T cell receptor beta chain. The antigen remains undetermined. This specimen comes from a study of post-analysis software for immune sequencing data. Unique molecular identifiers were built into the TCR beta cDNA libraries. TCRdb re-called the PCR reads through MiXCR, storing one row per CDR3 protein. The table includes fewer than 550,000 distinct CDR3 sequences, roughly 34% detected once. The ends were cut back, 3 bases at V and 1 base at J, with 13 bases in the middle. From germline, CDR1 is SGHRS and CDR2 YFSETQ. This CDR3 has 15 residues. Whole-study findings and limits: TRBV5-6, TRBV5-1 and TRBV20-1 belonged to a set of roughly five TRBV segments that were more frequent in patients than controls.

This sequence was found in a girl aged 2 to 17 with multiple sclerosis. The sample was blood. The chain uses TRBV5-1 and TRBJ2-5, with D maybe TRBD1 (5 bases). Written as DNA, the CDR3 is TGCGCCAGCAGCTGGAGTCCAGGGCCCCAAGAGACCCAGTACTTC. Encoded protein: CASSWSPGPQETQYF.